Listed here are 16 T cell receptor beta chains from one sample, sequenced in a study of cytomegalovirus exposure and HLA in healthy donors. Researchers ran the PCR with 60 Vbeta and 13 Jbeta primers. TCRdb keeps only in-frame clones here, not all; method: immunoSEQ multiplex PCR. The sample shows roughly 190,000 clones, over 60% of them seen only once. Specimen: PBMCs. These receptors were collected from a woman between 40 and 55 years old in good health and CMV-seronegative.

In nucleotides, the CDR3 is TGTGCCAGCAGCTCGACTAGTACGAGTATCTACAATGAGCAGTTCTTC. Its translation: CASSSTSTSIYNEQFF. The rearrangement joins TRBV7-2 to TRBJ2-1, with D possibly TRBD2 on 6 matching bases. The CDR3 is 16 amino acids. The germline V gene encodes CDR1 SGHTA and CDR2 FQGNSA. V dropped 4 bases and J dropped 3 bases, with 16 bases sitting between them.

The genes are TRBV19 and TRBJ1-5; TRBD1 aligns across 8 bases. Germline CDR1 and CDR2: LNHDA and SQIVND (reference sequence). This CDR3 comprises 14 residues. With V trimmed by 6 bases and J by 5 bases, 6 bases remained unmatched. This CDR3 reads CASRAGQGHQPQHF. Written as DNA, the CDR3 is TGTGCCAGTAGAGCCGGACAGGGCCATCAGCCCCAGCATTTT.

This clone was counted between two and nine times. The CDR3 loop reads CASRSQGYSNQPQHF. The DNA for the CDR3 is TGTGCCAGTAGGAGTCAGGGATATAGCAATCAGCCCCAGCATTTT. The chain carries TRBV19 and TRBJ1-5; TRBD1 might be the D (5 bases). The V end was cut by 6 bases, the J end by 0 bases, with 12 bases between. CDR3 length: 15 amino acids. Germline assignment: CDR1 LNHDA and CDR2 SQIVND (reference sequence).

The chain employs TRBV5-1 and TRBJ2-7, with D maybe TRBD2 (6 bases). Deletions cut 1 base from V and 4 bases from J, with 12 bases between. The CDR3 is 14 residues long. Germline loops: CDR1 SGHRS, CDR2 YFSETQ. Here the CDR3 DNA reads TGCGCCAGCAGCTTGCCGGGGGACGGATACGAGCAGTACTTC. Amino acid sequence: CASSLPGDGYEQYF.

This clone was counted a few times. The V gene is TRBV29-1, the J gene TRBJ1-3; D is uncertain. The germline V gene has CDR1 SQVTM and CDR2 ANQGSEA. CDR3 size: 12 residues. Trimming took 4 bases from V and 7 from J, leaving 11 bases between them. The CDR3 region has the DNA TGCAGCGTTGTTGAGGGTACGAACACCATATATTTT. Translating gives CSVVEGTNTIYF.

CDR3 protein: CSVRTGGGQPQHF. CDR3 bases: TGCAGCGTGAGGACAGGGGGAGGTCAGCCCCAGCATTTT. The chain links TRBV29-1 to TRBJ1-5; 10 nucleotides align to TRBD1. Germline CDR1 is SQVTM and CDR2 is ANQGSEA. The ends lost 6 bases at V and 6 bases at J; junction bases unmatched: 5. This CDR3 has 13 amino acids.

This CDR3 is CASTVTGTANSPLHF. CDR3 nucleotides: TGTGCCAGTACCGTTACCGGGACAGCTAATTCACCCCTCCACTTT. V is TRBV19 and J is TRBJ1-6; 7 bases map to TRBD1. The CDR3 is 15 amino acids. The J segment lost 6 bases and the V segment lost 7 bases, leaving 9 bases of the junction unmatched. Germline loops: CDR1 LNHDA, CDR2 SQIVND (reference sequence).

V gene TRBV6-1 combines with J gene TRBJ1-3; D is unresolved. There are 14 residues in the CDR3. V shed 10 bases and J shed 0 bases, with 13 bases lying between them. Germline CDR1 reads MNHNS; CDR2 reads SASEGT. The CDR3 here is CATTETSSGNTIYF. The CDR3 DNA is TGTGCCACGACCGAGACTTCCTCTGGAAACACCATATATTTT.

The chain carries TRBV11-2 and TRBJ2-4; D possibly corresponds to TRBD1 (5 bases). The CDR3 extends over 14 amino acids. Deletions cut 5 bases from V and 2 bases from J, with 10 bases between. The germline V gene has CDR1 SGHAT and CDR2 FQNNGV. The CDR3 DNA is TGTGCCAGCAGCCAGGACATTACCAAAAACATTCAGTACTTC. Translated: CASSQDITKNIQYF.

This chain joins TRBV30 and TRBJ2-5, with TRBD2 as a possible D gene (5 bases). Deletions cut 0 bases from V and 1 base from J, with 9 bases between. From germline, CDR1 is GTSNPN and CDR2 SVGIG (reference sequence). The CDR3 runs 14 residues. The CDR3 is CAWSVRTSQETQYF. The CDR3 nucleotides read TGTGCCTGGAGTGTAAGGACTTCCCAAGAGACCCAGTACTTC.

V is TRBV6-5 and J is TRBJ1-4; no definite D call. The CDR3 length is 14 residues. Trimming took 6 bases from V and 5 from J, leaving 13 bases between them. Germline V gives CDR1 MNHEY, CDR2 SVGAGI. The CDR3 DNA follows: TGTGCCAGCAGCGGGAGGAGGGTAAATGAAAAACTGTTTTTT. Translating gives CASSGRRVNEKLFF.

This chain joins TRBV5-4 and TRBJ2-2; tentative D call: TRBD1 (5 bases). This CDR3 contains 17 residues. The V gene lost 0 bases and the J gene lost 1 base, with 13 bases spanning the gap. CDR1 is SGHNT, CDR2 YYREEE, per germline (reference sequence). The CDR3 region has the DNA TGTGCCAGCAGCTTGGTAAGACAGTCGCGGAACACCGGGGAGCTGTTTTTT. This sequence encodes CASSLVRQSRNTGELFF.

The chain uses TRBV29-1 and TRBJ2-1; D is possibly TRBD1 (8 bases). The CDR3 loop spans 14 amino acids. Trimming pared 4 bases from V and 5 bases from J, leaving 15 bases between. The germline V gene encodes CDR1 SQVTM and CDR2 ANQGSEA. The CDR3 loop reads CSVVGQGGHNEQFF. The CDR3 coding sequence is TGCAGCGTTGTAGGACAGGGAGGGCACAATGAGCAGTTCTTC.

CDR3 amino acids: CASRASLAGGFNEQFF. For the CDR3, the DNA is TGTGCCAGCAGAGCATCCCTAGCGGGAGGGTTCAATGAGCAGTTCTTC. V is TRBV27 and J is TRBJ2-1; 12 bases fit TRBD2. CDR3 length: 16 amino acids. Germline V gene lookup returns CDR1 MNHEY and CDR2 SMNVEV (reference sequence). Losses at the gene ends were 6 bases for V and 6 bases for J; bases not matched to a gene: 9.

For the CDR3, the DNA is TGTGCCAGTAGAGAAGCACCCGCTAATGAAAAACTGTTTTTT. It encodes CASREAPANEKLFF. V is TRBV19 and J is TRBJ1-4; D uncertain. V gave up 6 bases and J gave up 3 bases, with 11 bases separating them. The CDR3 is 14 amino acids. Germline CDR1 reads LNHDA; CDR2 reads SQIVND (reference sequence).

V usage is TRBV2 and J usage is TRBJ1-5; 10 nucleotides match TRBD1. CDR1 and CDR2 (germline): SNHLY, FYNNEI. CDR3 size: 15 residues. The V segment lost 6 bases and the J segment 2 bases; nucleotides outside the gene matches: 4. CDR3 sequence: CASRPGTGGNQPQHF. The DNA for the CDR3 is TGTGCCAGCAGACCCGGGACAGGGGGCAATCAGCCCCAGCATTTT.